The 30 T cell receptor beta chains below come from one sample, sequenced in a study of identical twins (dated by TCRdb to about 2016). The library was built by means of 5' RACE. Sequencing was performed on an Illumina HiSeq 2000. TCRdb took the public reads, trimmed them with fastp at Q25, ran MiXCR for clone calling and kept in-frame beta chains. CDR3 protein duplicates are merged, each entry listing the most common genes and DNA. A total of about 1.7 million distinct CDR3 sequences appear in this sample, roughly 35% of them only once. The top ten constitute less than 0.35% of the sample. The sequenced sample was cord blood. The receptor set was obtained from a newborn girl in good health.

This clonotype appeared a few times. This sequence joins TRBV5-8 and TRBJ2-3; D ambiguous. Between the trimmed V and J ends, which lost 0 bases and 2 bases, there was a span of 13 bases. The CDR3 sequence is 16 residues long. Germline V gene data show CDR1 as SGHTS and CDR2 as YDEGEE. The CDR3 DNA sequence: TGTGCCAGCAGCTTGGCCCTAGGTCGCATCACAGATACGCAGTATTTT. Translating it yields CASSLALGRITDTQYF.

In this sample, this clonotype turned up a few times. The chain is built from TRBV18 and TRBJ1-2; D unresolved. With 0 bases removed from V and 5 bases from J, the gap between germline ends came to 13 bases. CDR1 KGHSH and CDR2 LQKENI come from the germline V gene. This CDR3 has 15 residues. CDR3 DNA sequence: TGTGCCAGCTCACCACCGGACCGGTTGACGTATGGCTACACCTTC. As protein: CASSPPDRLTYGYTF.

V gene TRBV7-9 combines with J gene TRBJ2-3, with 9 positions matching TRBD2. From germline, CDR1 is SEHNR and CDR2 FQNEAQ (reference sequence). The CDR3 covers 18 residues. The junction had 12 bases not matched to a gene; V was cut back by 5 bases and J by 0 bases. The CDR3 reads CASSLFGTSRTSTDTQYF. The DNA of the CDR3 is TGTGCCAGCAGCCTATTTGGGACTAGCAGAACTAGCACAGATACGCAGTATTTT.

This clonotype was detected a few times. J is TRBJ2-7 and V is TRBV15, with D possibly TRBD1 on 6 matching bases. Trimming left V 4 bases short and J 3 bases short, with 7 bases between. Germline V gene data show CDR1 as LNHNV and CDR2 as YYDKDF (reference sequence). The CDR3 totals 12 residues. This CDR3 is CATSKQGYEQYF. The CDR3 region has the DNA TGTGCCACCAGCAAACAGGGCTACGAGCAGTACTTC.

Note on this clonotype: A much bigger clone sits one base away, suggesting this may be a read error. In nucleotides, the CDR3 is TGTGCCAGCAGCCCCGGGCAGACACACGATGAGCAGTTCTTC. Its translation: CASSPGQTHDEQFF. The rearrangement joins TRBV7-9 to TRBJ2-1; the D is unclear. The CDR3 extends over 14 amino acids. Germline-derived CDR1 and CDR2 are SEHNR and FQNEAQ (reference sequence). V gave up 5 bases and J gave up 8 bases, with 16 bases separating them.

This clonotype has a handful of counts. The V and J genes are TRBV20-1 and TRBJ2-5; weak D call: TRBD2 (7 bases). TRBJ2-7 matches the DNA end more closely, so the J call is doubtful. Germline values: CDR1 DFQATT, CDR2 SNEGSKA (reference sequence). The CDR3 extends over 12 amino acids. CDR3 residues: CSAAGDNYEQYF. The CDR3 DNA reads TGCAGTGCCGCGGGGGACAACTACGAGCAGTACTTC.

This CDR3 is CASSHRTGTFYGYTF. The CDR3 DNA sequence: TGTGCCAGCAGCCACCGAACCGGGACGTTCTATGGCTACACCTTC. The chain carries TRBV14 and TRBJ1-2; tentatively, D is TRBD1 (5 bases). This CDR3 comprises 15 residues. The germline V gene encodes CDR1 SGHDN and CDR2 FVKESK. Between the trimmed V and J ends, which lost 3 bases and 4 bases, there was a span of 15 bases. The full variable domain, its missing parts supplied by reference TRBV14 and TRBJ1-2, is EAGVTQFPSHSVIEKGQTVTLRCDPISGHDNLYWYRRVMGKEIKFLLHFVKESKQDESGMPNNRFLAERTGGTYSTLKVQPAELEDSGVYFCASSHRTGTFYGYTFGSGTRLTVV.

Only a few counts were recorded for this clonotype. V and J are TRBV12-3 or TRBV12-4 and TRBJ2-1; 8 bases line up with TRBD2. The CDR3 consists of 15 residues. Unmatched junction bases numbered 7, after V lost 2 bases and J lost 7 bases. In nucleotides, the CDR3 is TGTGCCAGCAGTTTATCCGTGCGGGGGGTTAATGAGCAGTTCTTC. Translated: CASSLSVRGVNEQFF.

J is TRBJ2-1 and V is TRBV28; the match to TRBD2 covers 9 bases. CDR3 size: 16 residues. The junction had 9 bases not matched to a gene; V was cut back by 7 bases and J by 2 bases. Germline assignment: CDR1 MDHEN and CDR2 SYDVKM. The CDR3 reads CASTETSGVAYNEQFF. CDR3 in DNA: TGTGCCAGCACCGAGACTAGCGGAGTAGCCTACAATGAGCAGTTCTTC.

The V gene is TRBV5-6, the J gene TRBJ1-2; no reliable D call. V was cut by 1 base and J by 7 bases, with 20 bases left in between. The CDR3 loop spans 16 amino acids. In germline, CDR1 is SGHDT, CDR2 YYEEEE. CDR3 in DNA: TGTGCCAGCAGCTTGACCCCAGCTCTGATTTCTGGTGGCTACACCTTC. Residues: CASSLTPALISGGYTF.

The gene calls are TRBV20-1 and TRBJ2-1, with a weak D call TRBD1 (6 bases). The J call may be mistaken, given a closer DNA end match to TRBJ2-7. CDR1 is DFQATT and CDR2 is SNEGSKA in the germline V gene (reference sequence). The length of the CDR3 is 16 residues. The CDR3 nucleotides are TGCAGTGCTAGAGATCCCCATAGAAGGGGGTACAATGAGCAGTACTTC. Translating it yields CSARDPHRRGYNEQYF.

The chain has TRBV29-1 and TRBJ2-5; TRBD2 matches 9 bases. From germline, CDR1 is SQVTM and CDR2 ANQGSEA. V was pared by 4 bases and J by 11 bases, with 14 bases of the junction left unmatched. This CDR3 is built from 14 residues. CDR3 sequence: CSVVGLAGYNEQYF. In nucleotides, the CDR3 is TGCAGCGTTGTTGGGCTAGCGGGGTACAATGAGCAGTACTTC.

This clonotype was counted between two and nine times. The chain has TRBV7-9 and TRBJ2-1; D perhaps matches TRBD1 (5 bases). This CDR3 is built from 14 residues. V was shortened by 5 bases and J by 8 bases, with 16 bases between the two germline ends. Per germline, CDR1 SEHNR and CDR2 FQNEAQ (reference sequence). The CDR3 nucleotides read TGTGCCAGCAGCCCTCCAGGGTATCGGGATGAGCAGTTCTTC. Its translation is CASSPPGYRDEQFF.

The sample holds many counts of this clonotype. V gene TRBV14 combines with J gene TRBJ2-1; D call uncertain. CDR3 length: 13 residues. V was pared by 4 bases and J by 5 bases, with 9 bases between. In germline, CDR1 is SGHDN, CDR2 FVKESK. The CDR3 nucleotides read TGTGCCAGCAGCCCACGACTGGACAATGAGCAGTTCTTC. Translating it yields CASSPRLDNEQFF.

This clonotype has just a few counts. The rearrangement joins TRBV2 to TRBJ1-2; D unresolved. This CDR3 region has 13 residues. Germline V gene lookup returns CDR1 SNHLY and CDR2 FYNNEI. V was shortened by 3 bases and J by 5 bases, with 10 bases between the two germline ends. CDR3 amino acids: CASSDNALYGYTF. The CDR3 nucleotides are TGTGCCAGCAGTGACAACGCCCTTTATGGCTACACCTTC.

This clonotype was detected a few times. The chain is built from TRBV3-1 and TRBJ2-1, with a tentative D call TRBD2 (6 bases). The length of the CDR3 is 16 residues. Between the trimmed V and J ends, which lost 5 bases and 2 bases, there was a span of 16 bases. Germline V gene data show CDR1 as LGHDT and CDR2 as YNNKEL (reference sequence). In DNA, the CDR3 is TGTGCCAGCAGCATACGGGACTCGAACGCCTACAATGAGCAGTTCTTC. This translates into CASSIRDSNAYNEQFF.

The J gene is TRBJ2-6, the V gene TRBV7-3; unclear D gene. The CDR3 has 16 amino acids. V shed 5 bases and J shed 0 bases, with 11 bases lying between them. The germline gives CDR1 SGHTA, CDR2 FQGTGA. The CDR3 bases are TGTGCCAGCAGCCCCCGACATATCTCTGGGGCCAACGTCCTGACTTTC. Translating gives CASSPRHISGANVLTF.

The chain recombines TRBV12-3 or TRBV12-4 with TRBJ2-7, with unresolved D. This CDR3 comprises 11 residues. Deletions cut 10 bases from V and 9 bases from J, with 16 bases between. This CDR3 reads CATRKGSGQYF. In DNA form, the CDR3 reads TGTGCCACCAGGAAAGGTTCCGGGCAGTACTTC.

V and J are TRBV19 and TRBJ2-7; D is perhaps TRBD1 (6 bases). Trimming took 4 bases from V and 4 from J, leaving 17 bases between them. The CDR3 extends over 15 amino acids. Germline CDR1 is LNHDA and CDR2 is SQIVND (reference sequence). The CDR3 spells CASSTILFRGYEQYF. CDR3 sequence (DNA): TGTGCCAGTAGTACGATTCTATTCAGGGGATACGAGCAGTACTTC.

The CDR3, as DNA: TGCAGTGCTTCACAGGGGGCGCCTAATGAAAAACTGTTTTTT. Protein product: CSASQGAPNEKLFF. This chain uses TRBV20-1 with TRBJ1-4, with TRBD1 matching over 9 bases. This CDR3 is 14 amino acids long. Germline V lookup: CDR1 DFQATT, CDR2 SNEGSKA (reference sequence). J was trimmed by 3 bases and V by 5 bases; bases with no gene match: 4.

This clonotype has ten or more counts. The chain uses TRBV11-2 and TRBJ2-5, with 10 bases lining up with TRBD2. The CDR3 length is 14 residues. Germline CDR1 SGHAT, CDR2 FQNNGV. V was pared by 6 bases and J by 1 base, with 2 bases of the junction left unmatched. The CDR3 DNA reads as TGTGCCAGCAGTTGGACTAGCGGCCAAGAGACCCAGTACTTC. This gives the protein CASSWTSGQETQYF.

The V gene is TRBV27, the J gene TRBJ2-1, with 13 bases fitting TRBD2. Germline V gene sequence: CDR1 MNHEY, CDR2 SMNVEV (reference sequence). The CDR3 is 20 residues long. The junction had 15 bases not matched to a gene; V was cut back by 3 bases and J by 4 bases. CDR3 sequence: CASSFARVRTSGSGYNEQFF. CDR3 sequence (DNA): TGTGCCAGCAGTTTCGCCCGTGTGCGGACTAGCGGGAGTGGGTACAATGAGCAGTTCTTC.

V is TRBV9 and J is TRBJ2-3, with a tentative D call TRBD1 (5 bases). The V end lost 0 bases, the J end lost 6 bases, and 11 bases lay between the germline ends. This CDR3 spans 14 amino acids. Germline loops: CDR1 SGDLS, CDR2 YYNGEE. The CDR3 region is CASSVGGRLDTQYF. Written as DNA, the CDR3 is TGTGCCAGCAGCGTAGGGGGCCGATTGGATACGCAGTATTTT.

This clonotype appeared a single time. A junction end diverges from the germline sequence, so it may reflect a read error. The chain has TRBV15 and TRBJ2-1; no clear D. CDR3 length: 13 amino acids. Germline assignment: CDR1 LNHNV and CDR2 YYDKDF (reference sequence). The CDR3 is CVTSRNLGWQQFF. CDR3 nucleotides: TGTGTCACCAGCAGGAATTTGGGGTGGCAGCAGTTCTTC.

The V gene is TRBV20-1, the J gene TRBJ2-1, with D unresolved. The DNA end is more similar to TRBJ2-7, so the J call may be wrong. The CDR3 has 14 residues. The germline V gene encodes CDR1 DFQATT and CDR2 SNEGSKA (reference sequence). The CDR3 here is CSARVNIGRNEQYF. The CDR3 nucleotides are TGCAGTGCTAGGGTTAATATAGGCCGCAATGAGCAGTACTTC.

The chain links TRBV20-1 to TRBJ2-5; unclear D gene. Germline CDR1 DFQATT, CDR2 SNEGSKA (reference sequence). This CDR3 contains 14 residues. V shed 3 bases and J shed 1 base, with 12 bases lying between them. CDR3 DNA: TGCAGTGCTAGTTTTAGCAGATCCCAAGAGACCCAGTACTTC. It translates to CSASFSRSQETQYF.

CDR3 DNA: TGTGCCAGCAGTTACTCGCTACAGGGCCGCACTGAAGCTTTCTTT. As protein: CASSYSLQGRTEAFF. The chain recombines TRBV6-5 with TRBJ1-1; D perhaps matches TRBD1 (6 bases). Trimming stripped 0 bases from V and 4 bases from J, with 12 bases between. The CDR3 runs 15 residues. Germline CDR1 is MNHEY and CDR2 is SVGAGI.

There are many counts of this clonotype. The chain is built from TRBV5-1 and TRBJ2-5, with a tentative D call TRBD1 (6 bases). The V gene lost 3 bases and the J gene lost 2 bases, with 8 bases spanning the gap. Germline values: CDR1 SGHRS, CDR2 YFSETQ. There are 13 residues in the CDR3. This CDR3 is CASSSRGQETQYF. CDR3 DNA: TGCGCCAGCAGCTCCAGGGGACAAGAGACCCAGTACTTC. Full variable domain (rest looked up from reference TRBV5-1 and TRBJ2-5): KAGVTQTPRYLIKTRGQQVTLSCSPISGHRSVSWYQQTPGQGLQFLFEYFSETQRNKGNFPGRFSGRQFSNSRSEMNVSTLELGDSALYLCASSSRGQETQYFGPGTRLLVL.

The V gene is TRBV4-1, the J gene TRBJ1-4; 12 nucleotides agree with TRBD1. V trimming: 1 base; J trimming: 4 bases; junction bases outside the gene matches: 4. Looked up from germline, CDR1 is MGHRA and CDR2 is YSYEKL. The CDR3 extends over 17 amino acids. In DNA, the CDR3 is TGCGCCAGCAGCCAAGGGGACAGGGGGCCGCGTAATGAAAAACTGTTTTTT. It specifies CASSQGDRGPRNEKLFF.

This clonotype was seen more than once but under ten times. This rearrangement joins TRBV3-1 to TRBJ1-5, with D possibly matching TRBD1 (5 bases). CDR1 is LGHDT and CDR2 is YNNKEL in the germline V gene (reference sequence). The CDR3 has 14 amino acids. V was trimmed by 3 bases and J by 4 bases, leaving 10 bases between them. CDR3 in DNA: TGTGCCAGCAGCCACCCGGGGCTTAATCAGCCCCAGCATTTT. This sequence encodes CASSHPGLNQPQHF.